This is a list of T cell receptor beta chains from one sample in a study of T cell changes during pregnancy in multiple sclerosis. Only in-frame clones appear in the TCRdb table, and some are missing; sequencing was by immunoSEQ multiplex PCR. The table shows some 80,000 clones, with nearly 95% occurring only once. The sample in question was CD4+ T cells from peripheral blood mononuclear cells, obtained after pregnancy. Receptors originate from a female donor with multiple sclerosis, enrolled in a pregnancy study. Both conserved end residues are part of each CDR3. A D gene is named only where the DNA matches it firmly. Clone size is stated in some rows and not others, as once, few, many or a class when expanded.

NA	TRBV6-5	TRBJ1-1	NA	CASSYAGAGLNTEAFF	TGTGCCAGCAGTTACGCGGGCGCGGGCTTGAACACTGAAGCTTTCTTT
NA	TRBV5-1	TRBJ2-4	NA	CASSLSAGIENIQYF	TGCGCCAGCAGCTTATCCGCCGGGATCGAAAACATTCAGTACTTC
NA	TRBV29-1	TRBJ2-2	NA	CSVANTGELFF	TGCAGCGTAGCTAACACCGGGGAGCTGTTTTTT
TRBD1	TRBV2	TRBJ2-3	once	CASKRDSWGRTDTQYF	TGTGCCAGCAAGAGGGACAGTTGGGGGCGCACAGATACGCAGTATTTT
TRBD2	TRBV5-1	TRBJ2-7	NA	CASSLAVSSGSQQYF	TGCGCCAGCAGCTTGGCCGTGTCTAGCGGGAGTCAGCAGTACTTC
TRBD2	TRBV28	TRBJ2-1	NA	CASSLYPGTSGYNEQFF	TGTGCCAGCAGTTTATATCCCGGGACTAGCGGCTACAATGAGCAGTTCTTC
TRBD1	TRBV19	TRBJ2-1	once	CASRRQGGNNEQFF	TGTGCCAGTAGGCGACAGGGGGGAAACAATGAGCAGTTCTTC
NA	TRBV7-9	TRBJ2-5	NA	CASSPLTGSETQYF	TGTGCCAGCAGCCCCCTTACAGGGTCAGAGACCCAGTACTTC
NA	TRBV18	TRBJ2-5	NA	CASSPIAAWQETQYF	TGTGCCAGCTCACCGATAGCGGCTTGGCAAGAGACCCAGTACTTC
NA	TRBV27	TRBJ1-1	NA	CASSLWGGNTEAFF	TGTGCCAGCAGTTTATGGGGGGGGAACACTGAAGCTTTCTTT
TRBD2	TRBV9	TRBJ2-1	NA	CASSVGVGGLAAYNEQFF	TGTGCCAGCAGCGTAGGGGTTGGGGGACTAGCGGCATACAATGAGCAGTTCTTC
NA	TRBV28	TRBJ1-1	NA	CASNLRGGAEAFF	TGTGCCAGCAACCTCCGGGGGGGTGCTGAAGCTTTCTTT
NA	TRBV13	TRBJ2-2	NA	CASSQSTGTKTGELFF	TGTGCCAGCAGCCAGTCTACCGGGACAAAAACCGGGGAGCTGTTTTTT
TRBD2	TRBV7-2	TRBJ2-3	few	CASSFHSGGRADTQYF	TGTGCCAGCAGCTTTCACTCGGGCGGGAGAGCAGATACGCAGTATTTT
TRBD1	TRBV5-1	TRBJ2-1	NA	CASSSGTGGHEQFF	TGCGCCAGCAGCTCCGGGACAGGGGGTCATGAGCAGTTCTTC
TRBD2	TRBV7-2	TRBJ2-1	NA	CASSLSSSGRGNEQFF	TGTGCCAGCAGCTTAAGCTCTAGCGGGAGGGGGAATGAGCAGTTCTTC
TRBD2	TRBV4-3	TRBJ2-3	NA	CASSQVRGRVIGDTQYF	TGCGCCAGCAGCCAAGTACGAGGGAGGGTCATCGGGGATACGCAGTATTTT
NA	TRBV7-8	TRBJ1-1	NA	CASSLLNTEAFF	TGTGCCAGCAGTCTATTGAACACTGAAGCTTTCTTT
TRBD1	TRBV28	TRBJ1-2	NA	CASSLWGTVYGYTF	TGTGCCAGCAGTTTATGGGGGACAGTCTATGGCTACACCTTC
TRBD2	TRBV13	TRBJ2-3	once	CASSSYSGRAPSTDTQYF	TGTGCCAGCAGCTCCTATAGCGGGAGGGCCCCAAGCACAGATACGCAGTATTTT
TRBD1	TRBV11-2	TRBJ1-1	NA	CASSLGTGGALDTEAFF	TGTGCCAGCAGCTTAGGTACAGGGGGCGCGCTGGACACTGAAGCTTTCTTT
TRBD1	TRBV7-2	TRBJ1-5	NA	CASSLEAGTGVIQPQHF	TGTGCCAGCAGCTTAGAGGCAGGGACAGGGGTAATTCAGCCCCAGCATTTT
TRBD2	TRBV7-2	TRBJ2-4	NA	CASSPDLSGTGIQYF	TGTGCCAGCAGCCCGGACTTGAGCGGGACCGGCATTCAGTACTTC
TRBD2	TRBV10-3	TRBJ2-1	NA	CAISDGTSGRVYNEQFF	TGTGCCATCAGTGATGGGACTAGCGGGAGGGTTTACAATGAGCAGTTCTTC
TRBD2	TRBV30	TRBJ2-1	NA	CAWSVPSGSYNEQFF	TGTGCCTGGAGTGTACCTAGCGGAAGCTACAATGAGCAGTTCTTC
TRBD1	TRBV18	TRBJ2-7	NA	CASSPTGDEQYF	TGTGCCAGCTCGCCTACAGGGGACGAGCAGTACTTC
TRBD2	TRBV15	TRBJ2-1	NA	CATSRGPRGLAPDNEQFF	TGTGCCACCAGCAGAGGGCCCCGGGGACTAGCGCCTGACAATGAGCAGTTCTTC
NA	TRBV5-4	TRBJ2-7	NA	CASSPTSGTSLYEQYF	TGTGCCAGCAGCCCCACCTCCGGGACATCTCTTTACGAGCAGTACTTC
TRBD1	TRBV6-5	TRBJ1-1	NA	CASSYSGQGNTEAFF	TGTGCCAGCAGTTACTCGGGACAGGGGAACACTGAAGCTTTCTTT
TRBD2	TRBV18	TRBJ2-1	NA	CASSPGLVDEQFF	TGTGCCAGCTCACCGGGACTAGTGGATGAGCAGTTCTTC
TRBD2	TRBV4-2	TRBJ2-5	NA	CASSQPGGRETQYF	TGTGCCAGCAGCCAACCGGGAGGTAGAGAGACCCAGTACTTC
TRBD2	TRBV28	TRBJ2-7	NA	CASSEPGLAIYEQYF	TGTGCCAGCAGTGAGCCGGGACTAGCTATCTACGAGCAGTACTTC
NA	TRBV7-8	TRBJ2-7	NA	CASSLGPGSGYF	TGTGCCAGCAGCTTAGGGCCCGGTAGCGGGTACTTC
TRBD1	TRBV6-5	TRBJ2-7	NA	CASSYLGTEPNYEQYF	TGTGCCAGCAGTTACCTTGGGACAGAGCCGAACTACGAGCAGTACTTC
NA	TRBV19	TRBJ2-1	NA	CASKLQVAYNEQFF	TGTGCCAGTAAATTACAGGTAGCCTACAATGAGCAGTTCTTC
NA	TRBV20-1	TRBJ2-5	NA	CSQGQETQYF	TGCAGTCAGGGTCAAGAGACCCAGTACTTC
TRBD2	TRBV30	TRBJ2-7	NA	CAWRTPGSGSRYEQYF	TGTGCCTGGAGGACCCCGGGAAGCGGGAGTAGGTACGAGCAGTACTTC
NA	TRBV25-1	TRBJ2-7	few	CASSVTKEQYF	TGTGCCAGCAGTGTTACAAAAGAGCAGTACTTC
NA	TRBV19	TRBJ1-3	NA	CASSIVAGSGNTIYF	TGTGCCAGTAGTATAGTCGCAGGCTCTGGAAACACCATATATTTT
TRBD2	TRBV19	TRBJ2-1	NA	CASSLRTSGMGSYNEQFF	TGTGCCAGTAGCCTTCGGACTAGCGGGATGGGCTCCTACAATGAGCAGTTCTTC
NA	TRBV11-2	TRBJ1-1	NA	CASSLGARVTEAFF	TGTGCCAGCAGCTTGGGGGCACGGGTGACTGAAGCTTTCTTT
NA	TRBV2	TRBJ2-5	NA	CASRGGAGETQYF	TGTGCCAGTAGAGGGGGGGCCGGAGAGACCCAGTACTTC
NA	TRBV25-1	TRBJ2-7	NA	CASSEFGSGSTPIYEQYF	TGTGCCAGCAGTGAATTTGGTAGCGGCAGCACCCCTATCTACGAGCAGTACTTC
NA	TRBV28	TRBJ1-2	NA	CASSIGGGKGGYTF	TGTGCCAGCAGTATAGGGGGAGGGAAGGGTGGCTACACCTTC
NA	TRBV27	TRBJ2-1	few	CASSCSPGHQNEQFF	TGTGCCAGCAGCTGCTCGCCGGGACACCAAAATGAGCAGTTCTTC
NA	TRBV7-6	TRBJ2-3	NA	CASSTGTYTDTQYF	TGTGCCAGCAGCACAGGGACCTACACAGATACGCAGTATTTT
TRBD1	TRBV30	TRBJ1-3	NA	CATQDRSVSGNTIYF	TGTGCCACCCAGGACAGGTCCGTCTCTGGAAACACCATATATTTT
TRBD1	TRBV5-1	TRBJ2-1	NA	CASSLVGQGFRDNEQFF	TGCGCCAGCAGCTTGGTAGGACAGGGGTTTCGAGACAATGAGCAGTTCTTC